Included here is one T cell receptor (beta chain) sequence, with context. Its cognate antigen has yet to be identified. No clone much larger than this one lies a single base away; base qualities are absent. V sheds 3 bases and J sheds 2 bases, leaving 17 bases between their ends. The germline V gene sets CDR1 to MGHRA and CDR2 to YSYEKL. Counted from cysteine to phenylalanine, this CDR3 has 16 amino acids. Only CDR3 DNA is held: 48 bases, read in frame from base 1. The record originates from a study of blood T cell repertoires in COVID-19 (dated by TCRdb to 2018 to 2020). At the level of the whole study: Samples from collaborators originated in the United States, Italy and Spain and spanned both the acute and convalescent phases of COVID-19. The prospective study material was composed of cDNA or gDNA derived from T cells, B-cell-depleted T cells, or PBMCs. Subjects who had been exposed to COVID-19, were actively infected with it, or had recovered from it provided the deeply sampled blood TCRbeta repertoires that made up the dataset. The repertoires were released in a freely available public database meant as a resource for research on the immune response to SARS-CoV-2. Samples came from the ongoing ImmuneRACE study (first 160 participants) plus 1,254 subjects from 6 global collaborators. Sample metadata almost always included a de-identified subject ID, COVID-19 status, age in years and sex. Where available, HLA class I and class II types were taken from metadata supplied by the sample provider and were not determined by assay-based typing. Beyond this particular receptor, the publication reports: The quantity of clinical and demographic metadata differed by source and by participant and was supplied without curation.

The immunoSEQ Assay, a bias-controlled multiplex PCR, was used to amplify TCRbeta CDR3 regions from genomic DNA. On the authors' methods: The number of nucleated cells in each sample was estimated by amplification of reference gene primers within the assay. To quantify the absolute abundance of each unique TCRbeta CDR3 rearrangement, sequence reads were collapsed and filtered. For each sample, productive Simpson clonality was calculated as the square root of Simpson's diversity index across productive rearrangements. TCRdb re-hosts the immuneACCESS table, in-frame sequences only. Its copies lack some clones; in the studies checked, an unresolved V gene accounts for under half of them, and the cause for the rest is not known. V and J calls and clone size are copied from that table; D and trimming were computed from the DNA. This sample gives fewer than 350,000 clones in total; roughly 88% of them show up just once. 1.6% of the sample is taken by the ten largest.

One collaborating source in Seattle enrolled patients while the patients were actively infected and followed the patients over time throughout the course of disease. Whole blood was collected in K2EDTA tubes by collaborating institutions according to the institutions' own protocols. For TCRbeta analysis, collaborators shipped samples in one of three forms: frozen whole blood, isolated PBMCs, or DNA extracted from either of those sample types. The V and J genes are TRBV4-1 and TRBJ2-7, with the D gene not clear enough to name. This TCR came from a woman aged 25 to 39 with COVID-19, enrolled during active disease. Sequencing was performed on peripheral blood. The DNA reads as follows: TGCGCCAGCAGCCAGCTCCCCCAGATCTTTACCTACGAGCAGTACTTC. This translates into CASSQLPQIFTYEQYF.